This entry lists 14 T cell receptor beta chains sequenced from one sample in a study of neoadjuvant anti-PD-1 for oral cavity cancer. This table comes from immunoSEQ multiplex PCR, and its TCRdb copy is limited to in-frame clones, with some not included. Of 72,000 or so clones in the sample, more than 70% were seen once. This specimen was PBMCs, taken before nivolumab (anti-PD-1) treatment. These receptors were collected from a person between 35 and 79 years old with oral cavity squamous cell carcinoma.

There are a few counts of this clone. The V and J genes are TRBV6-1 and TRBJ2-7; D is possibly TRBD2 (5 bases). Germline V gives CDR1 MNHNS, CDR2 SASEGT. The ends were cut back, 0 bases at V and 5 bases at J, with 8 bases in the middle. The CDR3 covers 13 residues. CDR3: CASSEATGNEQYF. The CDR3 DNA reads TGTGCCAGCAGTGAAGCGACGGGGAACGAGCAGTACTTC.

The chain links TRBV4-2 to TRBJ2-4; 7 bases map to TRBD1. Germline CDR1 LGHNA, CDR2 YNFKEQ. V trimming: 1 base; J trimming: 8 bases; junction bases outside the gene matches: 17. The CDR3 runs 18 residues. The CDR3 sequence: CASSQAQSSPTGSDIQYF. CDR3 nucleotide sequence: TGTGCCAGCAGCCAAGCCCAAAGCTCCCCGACAGGGAGCGACATTCAGTACTTC.

V is TRBV9 and J is TRBJ2-2; D is perhaps TRBD2 (6 bases). This CDR3 comprises 16 residues. V shed 2 bases and J shed 6 bases, with 17 bases lying between them. Looked up from germline, CDR1 is SGDLS and CDR2 is YYNGEE. CDR3 DNA sequence: TGTGCCAGCAGCGTGGGACTGACAAGGGTCCCCGGGGAGCTGTTTTTT. Translating it yields CASSVGLTRVPGELFF.

This clone was detected only once. V usage is TRBV9 and J usage is TRBJ2-2; D not resolved. Trimming removed 4 bases at V and 5 bases at J, with 15 bases between. The CDR3 has 15 amino acids. Germline V gene data show CDR1 as SGDLS and CDR2 as YYNGEE. The CDR3 DNA follows: TGTGCCAGCAGCCTACCCGGAGTTAAGACCGGGGAGCTGTTTTTT. As protein: CASSLPGVKTGELFF. The whole variable domain, filled in from reference TRBV9 and TRBJ2-2, reads DSGVTQTPKHLITATGQRVTLRCSPRSGDLSVYWYQQSLDQGLQFLIQYYNGEERAKGNILERFSAQQFPDLHSELNLSSLELGDSALYFCASSLPGVKTGELFFGEGSRLTVL.

In nucleotides, the CDR3 is TGTGCCAGCAGCTTAAATGTGTACGGAATGAACACTGAAGCTTTCTTT. Translation: CASSLNVYGMNTEAFF. The chain carries TRBV11-2 and TRBJ1-1; D is unresolved. CDR1 is SGHAT and CDR2 is FQNNGV in the germline V gene. Deletions cut 2 bases from V and 0 bases from J, with 13 bases between. CDR3 length equals 16 residues.

This clone appeared once. The chain employs TRBV5-6 and TRBJ2-1, with D perhaps TRBD2 (6 bases). V was pared by 1 base and J by 0 bases, with 17 bases between. CDR3 length equals 18 residues. Germline assignment: CDR1 SGHDT and CDR2 YYEEEE. CDR3 bases: TGTGCCAGCAGCTTGCGCAGGTCCGGGGGAAGCTCCTACAATGAGCAGTTCTTC. It codes for CASSLRRSGGSSYNEQFF. The whole variable domain, filled in from reference TRBV5-6 and TRBJ2-1, reads DAGVTQSPTHLIKTRGQQVTLRCSPKSGHDTVSWYQQALGQGPQFIFQYYEEEERQRGNFPDRFSGHQFPNYSSELNVNALLLGDSALYLCASSLRRSGGSSYNEQFFGPGTRLTVL.

The V and J genes are TRBV7-6 and TRBJ2-5; maybe TRBD1 (6 bases). The CDR3 runs to 13 residues. Between the trimmed V and J ends, which lost 5 bases and 10 bases, there was a span of 17 bases. The V gene's germline CDR1 is SGHVS and CDR2 FNYEAQ. The CDR3 coding sequence is TGTGCCAGCAGCCGGGACACCTCGAAGGGCCAGTACTTC. Translating it yields CASSRDTSKGQYF.

In this sample, this clone turned up a few times. CDR3 DNA sequence: TGCAGCGCCACAGGGGTCCCTTACAATGAGCAGTTCTTC. Protein: CSATGVPYNEQFF. The J gene is TRBJ2-1, the V gene TRBV29-1, with 7 bases lining up with TRBD1. Germline CDR1 SQVTM, CDR2 ANQGSEA. The V gene end was trimmed by 7 bases and the J gene end by 4 bases; junction bases not matched to a gene: 7. The CDR3 runs 13 residues.

The J gene is TRBJ2-3, the V gene TRBV5-1; TRBD2 matches 11 bases. The ends lost 5 bases at V and 6 bases at J; junction bases unmatched: 14. The CDR3 is 17 residues long. Germline CDR1 SGHRS, CDR2 YFSETQ. As DNA, the CDR3 is TGCGCCAGCAGTCCTTATAGCGGGAGGGCCAATGCGGATACGCAGTATTTT. Amino acid sequence: CASSPYSGRANADTQYF.

The J gene is TRBJ1-3, the V gene TRBV7-9, with a weak D call TRBD1 (5 bases). The CDR3 extends over 15 amino acids. Germline V gene sequence: CDR1 SEHNR, CDR2 FQNEAQ (reference sequence). V dropped 5 bases and J dropped 0 bases, with 11 bases sitting between them. CDR3 protein: CASSRRGTSGNTIYF. Here the CDR3 DNA reads TGTGCCAGCAGCAGGCGGGGCACCTCTGGAAACACCATATATTTT.

The V gene is TRBV5-1, the J gene TRBJ1-1; no definite D call. This CDR3 region has 15 residues. CDR1 is SGHRS, CDR2 YFSETQ, per germline. Trimming removed 0 bases from V and 1 base from J, with 10 bases in between. The CDR3 region has the DNA TGCGCCAGCAGCTTGGACACACAACCGAACACTGAAGCTTTCTTT. Translating it yields CASSLDTQPNTEAFF.

The rearrangement uses TRBV5-4 and TRBJ2-2; TRBD2 agrees at 12 bases. Germline V gene data show CDR1 as SGHNT and CDR2 as YYREEE (reference sequence). Germline trimming cut 3 bases from V and 4 bases from J; bases unmatched to any gene: 4. This CDR3 contains 16 residues. The chain's CDR3 is CASSSTSGSRTGELFF. The CDR3 DNA reads TGTGCCAGCAGCTCGACTAGCGGGAGTCGCACCGGGGAGCTGTTTTTT.

The chain recombines TRBV2 with TRBJ2-2; D ambiguous. Trimming removed 6 bases at V and 2 bases at J, with 10 bases between. CDR1 and CDR2 from the germline V gene are SNHLY and FYNNEI. The CDR3 totals 14 residues. CDR3 nucleotides: TGTGCCAGCAGGGGAAGGGCTAACACCGGGGAGCTGTTTTTT. Translated, it gives CASRGRANTGELFF. Full variable domain (outside the CDR3, taken from reference TRBV2 and TRBJ2-2): EPEVTQTPSHQVTQMGQEVILRCVPISNHLYFYWYRQILGQKVEFLVSFYNNEISEKSEIFDDQFSVERPDGSNFTLKIRSTKLEDSAMYFCASRGRANTGELFFGEGSRLTVL.

This clone was recorded once. One end of the junction is discordant with germline, which a read error may explain. This chain uses TRBV7-7 with TRBJ1-4; D is unresolved. The CDR3 sequence is 16 residues long. In germline, CDR1 is SSHAT, CDR2 FNYEAQ (reference sequence). The CDR3: CASSLGGPGRNEKLFF. CDR3 bases: TGTGCTAGCAGCTTAGGAGGGCCCGGGCGCAATGAAAAACTGTTTTTT.